This T cell receptor beta chain was recovered during a study of human T cells and chemical hapten exposure. As for the study in general: Per-sample TCR yield variability stemmed mainly from small pooled library volume differences.

Germline CDR1 is SQVTM and CDR2 is ANQGSEA. After removal of 4 bases from V and 7 bases from J, the junction contained 7 bases not matched to a gene. The CDR3 runs 13 residues. TCRdb ran MiXCR on the RACE reads and lists one entry per CDR3 protein. The table shows 65,000 or so distinct CDR3 sequences, with around 6.1% occurring only once. Only a few counts were recorded for this clonotype. Specified time point: healthy volunteer bleed at 6 weeks. The study extracted total RNA from unfractionated whole blood. Sequenced: whole blood. The TCR comes from a female donor in good health. Some clones in this sample may be carry-over from other donors' samples. The chain has TRBV29-1 and TRBJ1-5; 7 bases align to TRBD1. The CDR3 region has the DNA TGCAGCGTTGGAGGGCAGGGGGGACAGCCCCAGCATTTT. It codes for CSVGGQGGQPQHF.